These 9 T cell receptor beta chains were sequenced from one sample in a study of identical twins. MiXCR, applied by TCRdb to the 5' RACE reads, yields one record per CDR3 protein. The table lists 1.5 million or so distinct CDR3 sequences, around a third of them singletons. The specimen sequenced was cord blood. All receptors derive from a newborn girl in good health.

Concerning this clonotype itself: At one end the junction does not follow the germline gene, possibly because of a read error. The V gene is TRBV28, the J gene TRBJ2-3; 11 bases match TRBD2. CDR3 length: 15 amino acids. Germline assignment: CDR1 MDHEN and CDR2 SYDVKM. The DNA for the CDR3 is TGTGCCGGCAGTCCAACTAGCGGGAGAATAGATACGCAGTATTTT. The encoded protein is CAGSPTSGRIDTQYF.

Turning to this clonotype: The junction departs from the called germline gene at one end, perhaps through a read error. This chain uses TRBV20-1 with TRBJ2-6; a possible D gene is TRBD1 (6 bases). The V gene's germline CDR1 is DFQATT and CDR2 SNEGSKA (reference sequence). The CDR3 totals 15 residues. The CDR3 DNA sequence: TGCAGTGCTAGAGGCCCCAAGCCAGGGGTCAACGTCCTGACTTTC. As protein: CSARGPKPGVNVLTF.

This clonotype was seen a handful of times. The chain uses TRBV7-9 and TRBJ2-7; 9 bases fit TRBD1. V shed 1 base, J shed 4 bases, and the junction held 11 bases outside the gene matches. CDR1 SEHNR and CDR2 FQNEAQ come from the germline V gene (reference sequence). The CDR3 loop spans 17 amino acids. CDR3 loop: CASSLEPPGTGFYEQYF. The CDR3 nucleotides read TGTGCCAGCAGCTTAGAACCCCCCGGGACAGGGTTTTACGAGCAGTACTTC.

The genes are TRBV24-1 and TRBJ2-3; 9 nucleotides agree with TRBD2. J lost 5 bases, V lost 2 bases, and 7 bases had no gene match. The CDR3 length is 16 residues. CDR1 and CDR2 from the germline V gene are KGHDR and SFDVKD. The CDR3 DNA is TGTGCCACCAGTGATTCCACCGGGACTAGCTTAGATACGCAGTATTTT. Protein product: CATSDSTGTSLDTQYF.

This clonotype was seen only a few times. Here the CDR3 DNA reads TGTGCCAGCAGCTTCATCCAGGGAAAACTGTTTTTT. This encodes CASSFIQGKLFF. The chain employs TRBV7-2 and TRBJ1-4, with a possible D match to TRBD1 (5 bases). Germline V CDR1 and CDR2: SGHTA, FQGNSA. Trimming took 3 bases from V and 10 from J, leaving 9 bases between them. CDR3 length equals 12 residues.

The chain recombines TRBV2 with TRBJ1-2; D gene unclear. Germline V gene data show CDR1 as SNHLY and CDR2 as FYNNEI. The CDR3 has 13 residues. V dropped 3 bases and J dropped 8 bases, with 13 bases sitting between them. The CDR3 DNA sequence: TGTGCCAGCAGTGATGGAGGGATGGGCGGCTACACCTTC. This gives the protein CASSDGGMGGYTF.

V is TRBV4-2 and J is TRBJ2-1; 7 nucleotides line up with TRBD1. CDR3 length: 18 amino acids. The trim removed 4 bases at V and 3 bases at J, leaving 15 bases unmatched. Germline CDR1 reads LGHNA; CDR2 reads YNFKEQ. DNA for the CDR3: TGTGCCAGCAGCCCCCGCTTGATAGACAGGGCAAACTACAATGAGCAGTTCTTC. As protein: CASSPRLIDRANYNEQFF.

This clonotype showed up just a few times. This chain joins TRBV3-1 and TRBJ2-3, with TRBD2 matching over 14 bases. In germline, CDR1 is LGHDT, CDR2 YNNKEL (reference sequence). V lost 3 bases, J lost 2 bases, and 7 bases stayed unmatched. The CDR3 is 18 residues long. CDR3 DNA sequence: TGTGCCAGCAGCCAGATTGGGACTAGCGGGAGTATCACAGATACGCAGTATTTT. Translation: CASSQIGTSGSITDTQYF.

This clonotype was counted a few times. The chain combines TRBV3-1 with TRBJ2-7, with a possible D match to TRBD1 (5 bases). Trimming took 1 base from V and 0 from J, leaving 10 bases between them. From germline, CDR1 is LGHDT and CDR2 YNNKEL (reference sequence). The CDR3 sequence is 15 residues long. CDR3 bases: TGTGCCAGCAGCCAAGCTTGGGGCACCTCCTACGAGCAGTACTTC. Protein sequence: CASSQAWGTSYEQYF.